This is a list of T cell receptor beta chains from one sample in a study of T cells in Graves' hyperthyroidism and ophthalmopathy. TCRdb ran MiXCR on the multiplex PCR reads and lists one entry per CDR3 protein. Among 370,000 or so distinct CDR3 sequences listed, 25% were seen once. Sequencing was carried out using blood. The receptor set was obtained from a man aged 45-65 years with Graves' hyperthyroidism. Both conserved end residues are part of each CDR3. The D gene is left open where the match is weak. The size entry is marked missing in some rows and otherwise reads once, few, many or a size class.

clone_size j_call d_call v_call cdr3_nt cdr3_aa
few TRBJ1-3 TRBD1 TRBV28 TGTGCCAGCAGTTCCCTGGACAGGGCAAGCTCTGGAAACACCATATATTTT CASSSLDRASSGNTIYF
few TRBJ2-5 - TRBV15 TGTGCCACCAGCAGAGATCCGGGGGCCAGCGAGACCCAGTACTTC CATSRDPGASETQYF
- TRBJ2-1 - TRBV7-9 TGTGCCAGCAGCTTAGCTTCGGGTTTATGGGAGCAGTTCTTC CASSLASGLWEQFF
- TRBJ1-1 - TRBV12-3/TRBV12-4 TGTGCCAGCAGTAAGTCGGGACGGCTGAACACTGAAGCTTTCTTT CASSKSGRLNTEAFF
- TRBJ1-3 - TRBV11-2 TGTGCCAGCAGCTTAGCAGGGCCTGGAAACACCATATATTTT CASSLAGPGNTIYF
many TRBJ2-7 TRBD2 TRBV5-1 TGCGCCAGCAGCTTGTTAGGACTAGCGGGAGGGCCAAACGAGCAGTACTTC CASSLLGLAGGPNEQYF
- TRBJ1-1 - TRBV6-5 TGTGCCAGCAGTTACTCGGGGAGGGGAGTAATGGGGACTGAAGCTTTCTTT CASSYSGRGVMGTEAFF
many TRBJ1-4 - TRBV3-1 TGTGCCAGCAGCCGAGGGGAAGGTGAAAAACTGTTTTTT CASSRGEGEKLFF
few TRBJ2-4 - TRBV6-1 TGTGCCAGCAGCCCCGGTTGGTCGGCCAAAAACATTCAGTACTTC CASSPGWSAKNIQYF
- TRBJ2-2 - TRBV28 TGTGCCAGCAGTTTGCCGGACAGTCTGCTCACCGGGGAGCTGTTTTTT CASSLPDSLLTGELFF
- TRBJ2-7 TRBD1 TRBV5-1 TGCGCCAGCAGCTTGGAACCTTCGGGGACAGGGTACGAGCAGTACTTC CASSLEPSGTGYEQYF
many TRBJ2-3 - TRBV7-9 TGTGCCAGCAACCACGGAGGTCCAGATACGCAGTATTTT CASNHGGPDTQYF
- TRBJ2-7 TRBD2 TRBV9 TGTGCCAGCAGCCTACTAGCGGGAGGGCCCTCAGGAGAGCAGTACTTC CASSLLAGGPSGEQYF
many TRBJ2-1 TRBD2 TRBV12-3/TRBV12-4 TGTGCCAGCAGTTTACCACATCCGGGGACTAGCGGGAGGGCTACTAATGAGCAGTTCTTC CASSLPHPGTSGRATNEQFF
- TRBJ2-3 TRBD1 TRBV24-1 TGTGCCACCAGTGATCCGGGACAGTCAACAGATACGCAGTATTTT CATSDPGQSTDTQYF
few TRBJ2-7 - TRBV12-3/TRBV12-4 TGTGCCAGCAGTCCCGGGGCCAGAAACGAGCAGTACTTC CASSPGARNEQYF
few TRBJ1-1 TRBD1 TRBV6-2/TRBV6-3 TGTGCCAGCAGTGAATCAGGGGGGGGAAAGAACACTGAAGCTTTCTTT CASSESGGGKNTEAFF
- TRBJ2-7 - TRBV19 TGTGCCAGTAGTATGTCGAGCTCCTACGAGCAGTACTTC CASSMSSSYEQYF
many TRBJ2-7 - TRBV28 TGTGCCAGCAGTTTTTTTAGCGGCTACGAGCAGTACTTC CASSFFSGYEQYF
- TRBJ2-5 TRBD2 TRBV18 TGTGCCAGCTCACCCGGGACTAGCGGGGAAGAGACCCAGTACTTC CASSPGTSGEETQYF
- TRBJ2-3 TRBD1 TRBV7-2 TGTGCCAGCAGCTTAGTAATCCAGGGGGCGCCGGGGGATACGCAGTATTTT CASSLVIQGAPGDTQYF
- TRBJ1-4 - TRBV3-1 TGTGCCAGCAGCCCCTCGGACACCCCAGCTAATGAAAAACTGTTTTTT CASSPSDTPANEKLFF
many TRBJ1-1 - TRBV30 TGTGCCTGGAGCTATGGGCCTGAAGCTTTCTTT CAWSYGPEAFF
- TRBJ2-3 - TRBV3-1 TGTGCCAGCAGCCAAGATCAAATCGGTAGGCAGTATTTT CASSQDQIGRQYF